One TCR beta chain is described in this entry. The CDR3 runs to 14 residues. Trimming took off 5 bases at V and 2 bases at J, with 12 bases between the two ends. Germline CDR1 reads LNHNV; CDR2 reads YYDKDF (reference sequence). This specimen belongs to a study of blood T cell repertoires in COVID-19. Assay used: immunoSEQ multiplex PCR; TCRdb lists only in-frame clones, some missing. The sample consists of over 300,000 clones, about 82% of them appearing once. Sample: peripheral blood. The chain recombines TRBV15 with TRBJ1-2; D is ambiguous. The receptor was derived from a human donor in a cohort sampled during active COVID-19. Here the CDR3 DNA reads TGTGCCACCAGCGACGGAGGTCCAAACTATGGCTACACCTTC. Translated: CATSDGGPNYGYTF.